A single sample is the source of the 3 T cell receptor beta chains below, sequenced in a study of control samples from healthy donors and cancer patients. The method was immunoSEQ multiplex PCR; TCRdb's version includes in-frame clones alone and lacks a portion of them. The table shows about 57,000 clones, with under 95% occurring only once. The material sequenced was PBMCs. These receptors all come from a man aged 30-40 years with colorectal cancer.

V is TRBV7-8 and J is TRBJ1-6, with D tentatively TRBD1 (6 bases). Between the trimmed V and J ends, which lost 1 base and 7 bases, there was a span of 8 bases. Germline V gene lookup returns CDR1 SGHVS and CDR2 FQNEAQ. There are 14 residues in the CDR3. The CDR3 sequence: CASSLGTENSPLHF. Written as DNA, the CDR3 is TGTGCCAGCAGCTTAGGGACAGAAAATTCACCCCTCCACTTT.

The chain has TRBV6-4 and TRBJ2-2; 9 bases fit TRBD1. The CDR3 is 15 amino acids. Germline loops: CDR1 MRHNA, CDR2 SNTAGT. V lost 5 bases and J lost 2; bases outside the gene matches: 3. CDR3 nucleotide sequence: TGTGCCAGCAGTCCGGGACAGGGTAACACCGGGGAGCTGTTTTTT. Its translation is CASSPGQGNTGELFF.

The chain has TRBV2 and TRBJ2-2; D gene ambiguous. There are 14 residues in the CDR3. Looked up from germline, CDR1 is SNHLY and CDR2 is FYNNEI. The ends were cut back, 6 bases at V and 5 bases at J, with 13 bases in the middle. The CDR3 sequence: CASRDPEVTGELFF. CDR3 in DNA: TGTGCCAGCAGGGACCCCGAGGTGACCGGGGAGCTGTTTTTT.